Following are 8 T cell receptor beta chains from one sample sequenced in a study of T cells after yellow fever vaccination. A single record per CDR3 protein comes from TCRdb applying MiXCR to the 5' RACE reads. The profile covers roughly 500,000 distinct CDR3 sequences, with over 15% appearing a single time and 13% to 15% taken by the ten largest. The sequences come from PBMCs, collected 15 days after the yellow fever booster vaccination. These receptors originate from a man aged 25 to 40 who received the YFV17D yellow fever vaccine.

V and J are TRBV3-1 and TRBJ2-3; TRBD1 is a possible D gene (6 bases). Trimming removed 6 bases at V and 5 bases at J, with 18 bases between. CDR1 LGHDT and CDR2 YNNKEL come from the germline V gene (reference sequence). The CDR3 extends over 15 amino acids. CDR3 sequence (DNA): TGTGCCAGCAGTCTTAATGCAGGGGCTCAAGATACGCAGTATTTT. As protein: CASSLNAGAQDTQYF.

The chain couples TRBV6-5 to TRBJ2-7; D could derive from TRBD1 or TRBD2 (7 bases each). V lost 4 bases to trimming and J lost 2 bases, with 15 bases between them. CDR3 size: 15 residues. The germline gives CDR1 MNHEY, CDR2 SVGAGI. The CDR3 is CASSSRQGGTYEQYF. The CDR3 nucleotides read TGTGCCAGCAGTTCGCGACAGGGAGGGACCTACGAGCAGTACTTC.

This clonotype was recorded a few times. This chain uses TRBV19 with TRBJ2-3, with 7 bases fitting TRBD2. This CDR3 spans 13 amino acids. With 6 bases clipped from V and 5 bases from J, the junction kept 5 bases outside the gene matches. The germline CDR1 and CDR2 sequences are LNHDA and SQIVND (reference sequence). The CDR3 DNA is TGTGCCAGTAGGTCGGGAGGAAGAGATACGCAGTATTTT. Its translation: CASRSGGRDTQYF. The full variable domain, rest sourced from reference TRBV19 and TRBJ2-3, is DGGITQSPKYLFRKEGQNVTLSCEQNLNHDAMYWYRQDPGQGLRLIYYSQIVNDFQKGDIAEGYSVSREKKESFPLTVTSAQKNPTAFYLCASRSGGRDTQYFGPGTRLTVL.

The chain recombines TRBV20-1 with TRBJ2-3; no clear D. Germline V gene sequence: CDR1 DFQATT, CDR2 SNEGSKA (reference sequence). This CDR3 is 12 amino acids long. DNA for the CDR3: TGCAGCCCTGGGCAGTTCACAGATACGCAGTATTTT. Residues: CSPGQFTDTQYF.

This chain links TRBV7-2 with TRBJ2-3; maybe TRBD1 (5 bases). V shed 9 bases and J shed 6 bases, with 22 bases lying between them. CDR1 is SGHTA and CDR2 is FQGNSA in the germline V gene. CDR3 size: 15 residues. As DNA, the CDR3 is TGTGCCAGTACTCGTACCCCAGGGTTTGCGGATACGCAGTATTTT. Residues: CASTRTPGFADTQYF.

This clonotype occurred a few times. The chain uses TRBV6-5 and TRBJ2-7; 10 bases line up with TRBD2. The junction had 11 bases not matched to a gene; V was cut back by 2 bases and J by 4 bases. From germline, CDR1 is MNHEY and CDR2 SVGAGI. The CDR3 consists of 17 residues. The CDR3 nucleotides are TGTGCCAGCAGTTACACCCCCCGGACTAGCGGCTCATACGAGCAGTACTTC. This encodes CASSYTPRTSGSYEQYF.

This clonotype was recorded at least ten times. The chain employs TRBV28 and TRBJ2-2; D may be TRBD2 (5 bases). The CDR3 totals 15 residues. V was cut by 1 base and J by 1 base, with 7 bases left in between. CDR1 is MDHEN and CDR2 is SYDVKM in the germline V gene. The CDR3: CASSLLAGNTGELFF. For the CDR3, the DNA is TGTGCCAGCAGTTTATTGGCGGGGAACACCGGGGAGCTGTTTTTT.

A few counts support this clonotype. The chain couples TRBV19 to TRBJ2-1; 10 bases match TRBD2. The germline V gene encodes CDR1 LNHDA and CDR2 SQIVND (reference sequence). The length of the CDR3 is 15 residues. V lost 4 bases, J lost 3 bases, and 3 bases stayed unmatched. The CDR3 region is CASSTLAGLYNEQFF. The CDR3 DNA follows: TGTGCCAGTAGTACACTAGCGGGACTCTACAATGAGCAGTTCTTC.